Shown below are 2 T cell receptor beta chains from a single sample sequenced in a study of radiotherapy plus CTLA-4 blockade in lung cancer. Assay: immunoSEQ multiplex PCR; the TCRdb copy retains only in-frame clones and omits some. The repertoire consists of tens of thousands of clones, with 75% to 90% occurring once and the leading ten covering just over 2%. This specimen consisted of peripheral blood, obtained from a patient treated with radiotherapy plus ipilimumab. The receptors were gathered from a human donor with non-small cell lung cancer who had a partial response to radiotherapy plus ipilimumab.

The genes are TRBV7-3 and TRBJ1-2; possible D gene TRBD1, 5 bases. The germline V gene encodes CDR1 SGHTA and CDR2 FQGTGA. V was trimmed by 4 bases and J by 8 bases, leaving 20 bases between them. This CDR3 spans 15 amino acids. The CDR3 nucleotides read TGTGCCAGCAGCTCAATCACGGGGGAGGGAGGCGGCTACACCTTC. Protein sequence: CASSSITGEGGGYTF.

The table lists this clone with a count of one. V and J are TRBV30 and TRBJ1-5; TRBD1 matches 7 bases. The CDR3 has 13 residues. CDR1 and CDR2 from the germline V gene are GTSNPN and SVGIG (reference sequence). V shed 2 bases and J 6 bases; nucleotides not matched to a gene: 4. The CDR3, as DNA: TGTGCCTGGAGTCGTTCAGGGGGTCAGCCCCAGCATTTT. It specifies CAWSRSGGQPQHF.